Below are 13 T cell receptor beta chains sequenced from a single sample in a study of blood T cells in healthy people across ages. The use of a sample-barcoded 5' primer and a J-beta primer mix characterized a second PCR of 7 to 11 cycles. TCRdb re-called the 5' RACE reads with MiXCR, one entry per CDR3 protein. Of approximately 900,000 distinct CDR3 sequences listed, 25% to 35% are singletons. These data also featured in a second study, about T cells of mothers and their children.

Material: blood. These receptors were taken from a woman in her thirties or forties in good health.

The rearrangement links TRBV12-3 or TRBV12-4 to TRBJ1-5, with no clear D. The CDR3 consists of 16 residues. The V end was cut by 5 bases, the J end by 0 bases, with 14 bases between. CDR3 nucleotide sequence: TGTGCCAGCAGTCGCGCAGGAAGTCCTAGCAATCAGCCCCAGCATTTT. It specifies CASSRAGSPSNQPQHF.

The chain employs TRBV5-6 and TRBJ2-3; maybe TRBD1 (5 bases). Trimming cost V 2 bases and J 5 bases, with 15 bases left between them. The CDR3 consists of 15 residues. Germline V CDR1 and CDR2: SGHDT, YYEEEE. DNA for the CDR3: TGTGCCAGCAGCTTTCCCCAGGGAAGTAAAGATACGCAGTATTTT. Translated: CASSFPQGSKDTQYF. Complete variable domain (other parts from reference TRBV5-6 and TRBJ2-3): DAGVTQSPTHLIKTRGQQVTLRCSPKSGHDTVSWYQQALGQGPQFIFQYYEEEERQRGNFPDRFSGHQFPNYSSELNVNALLLGDSALYLCASSFPQGSKDTQYFGPGTRLTVL.

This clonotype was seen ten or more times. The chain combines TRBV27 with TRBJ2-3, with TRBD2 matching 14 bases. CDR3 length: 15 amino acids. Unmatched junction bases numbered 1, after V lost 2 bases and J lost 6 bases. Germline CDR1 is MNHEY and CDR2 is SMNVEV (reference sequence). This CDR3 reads CASSLGLAGGDTQYF. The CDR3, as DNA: TGTGCCAGCAGTTTAGGACTAGCGGGGGGTGATACGCAGTATTTT.

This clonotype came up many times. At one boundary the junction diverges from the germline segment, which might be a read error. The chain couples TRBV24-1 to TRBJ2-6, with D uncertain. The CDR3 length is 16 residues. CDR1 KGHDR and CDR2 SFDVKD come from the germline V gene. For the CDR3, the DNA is TGTGCCTCCAGTCCCCAGCCAGCCTCTGGGGCCAACGTCCTGACTTTC. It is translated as CASSPQPASGANVLTF.

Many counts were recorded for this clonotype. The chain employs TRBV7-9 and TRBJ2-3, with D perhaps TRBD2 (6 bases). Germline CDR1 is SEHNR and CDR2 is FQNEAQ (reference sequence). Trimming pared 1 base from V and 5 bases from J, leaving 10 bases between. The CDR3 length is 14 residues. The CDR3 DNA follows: TGTGCCAGCAGCTTAGAGCTGGGGGGAGATACGCAGTATTTT. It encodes CASSLELGGDTQYF.

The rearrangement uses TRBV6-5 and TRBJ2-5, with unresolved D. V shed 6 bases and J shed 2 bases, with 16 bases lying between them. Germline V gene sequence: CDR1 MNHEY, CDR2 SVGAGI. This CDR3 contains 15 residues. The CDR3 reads CASSPTFARQETQYF. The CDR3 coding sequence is TGTGCCAGCAGCCCTACCTTTGCAAGGCAAGAGACCCAGTACTTC.

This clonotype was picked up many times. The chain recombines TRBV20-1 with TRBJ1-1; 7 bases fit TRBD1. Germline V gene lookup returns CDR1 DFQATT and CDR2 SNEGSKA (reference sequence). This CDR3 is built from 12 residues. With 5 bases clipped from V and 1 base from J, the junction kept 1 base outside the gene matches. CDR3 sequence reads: CSAWTGNTEAFF. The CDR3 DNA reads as TGCAGTGCTTGGACAGGGAACACTGAAGCTTTCTTT.

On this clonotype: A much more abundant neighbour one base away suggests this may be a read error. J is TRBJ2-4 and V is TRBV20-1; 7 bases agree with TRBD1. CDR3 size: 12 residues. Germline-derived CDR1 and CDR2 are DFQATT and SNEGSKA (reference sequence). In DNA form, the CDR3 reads TGCAGGGAAAGGGGGCCAGGAAACATTCAGTACTTC. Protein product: CRERGPGNIQYF.

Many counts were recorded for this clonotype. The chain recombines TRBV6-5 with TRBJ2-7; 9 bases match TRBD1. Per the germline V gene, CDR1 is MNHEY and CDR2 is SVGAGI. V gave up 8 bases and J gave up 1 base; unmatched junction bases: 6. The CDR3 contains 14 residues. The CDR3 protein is CASGAGTGSYEQYF. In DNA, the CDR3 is TGTGCCAGCGGGGCCGGGACAGGGTCCTACGAGCAGTACTTC.

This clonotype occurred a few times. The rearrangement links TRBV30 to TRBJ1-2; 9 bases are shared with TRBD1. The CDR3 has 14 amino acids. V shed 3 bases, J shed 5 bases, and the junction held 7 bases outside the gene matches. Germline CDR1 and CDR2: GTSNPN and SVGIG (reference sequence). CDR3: CAWRYGTGNYGYTF. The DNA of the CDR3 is TGTGCCTGGAGATATGGGACAGGGAATTATGGCTACACCTTC.

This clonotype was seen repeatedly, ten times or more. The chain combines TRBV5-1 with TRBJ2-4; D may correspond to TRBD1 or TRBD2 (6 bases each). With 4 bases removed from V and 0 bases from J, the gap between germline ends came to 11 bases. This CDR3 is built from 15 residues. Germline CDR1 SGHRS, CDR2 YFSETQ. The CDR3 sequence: CASSVGGLAKNIQYF. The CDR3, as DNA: TGCGCCAGCAGCGTAGGGGGGCTAGCCAAAAACATTCAGTACTTC.

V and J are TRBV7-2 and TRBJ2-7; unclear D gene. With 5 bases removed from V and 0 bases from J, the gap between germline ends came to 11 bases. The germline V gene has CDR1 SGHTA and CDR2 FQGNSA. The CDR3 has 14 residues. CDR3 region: CASSPIGSSYEQYF. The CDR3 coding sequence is TGTGCCAGCAGCCCCATTGGTAGCTCCTACGAGCAGTACTTC.

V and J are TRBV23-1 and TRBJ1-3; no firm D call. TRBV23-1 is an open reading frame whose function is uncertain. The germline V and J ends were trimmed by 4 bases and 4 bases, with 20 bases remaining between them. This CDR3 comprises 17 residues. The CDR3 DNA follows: TGCGCCAGCAGTCCTTCCTCGGCGGGGAGTGCCGGAAACACCATATATTTT. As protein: CASSPSSAGSAGNTIYF.